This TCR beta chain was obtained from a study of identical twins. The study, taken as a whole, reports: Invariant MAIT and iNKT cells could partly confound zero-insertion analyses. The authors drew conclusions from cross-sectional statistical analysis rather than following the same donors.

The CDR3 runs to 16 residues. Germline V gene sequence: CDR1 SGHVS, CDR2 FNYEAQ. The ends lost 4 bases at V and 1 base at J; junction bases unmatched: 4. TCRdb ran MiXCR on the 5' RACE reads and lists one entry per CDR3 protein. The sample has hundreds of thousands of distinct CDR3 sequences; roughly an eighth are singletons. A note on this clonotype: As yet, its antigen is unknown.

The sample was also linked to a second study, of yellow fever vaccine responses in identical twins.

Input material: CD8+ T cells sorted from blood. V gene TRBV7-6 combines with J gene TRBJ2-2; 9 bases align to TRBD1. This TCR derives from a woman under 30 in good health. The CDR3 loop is CASSSPGQGNTGELFF. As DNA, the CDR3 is TGTGCCAGCAGCTCTCCGGGACAGGGGAACACCGGGGAGCTGTTTTTT.